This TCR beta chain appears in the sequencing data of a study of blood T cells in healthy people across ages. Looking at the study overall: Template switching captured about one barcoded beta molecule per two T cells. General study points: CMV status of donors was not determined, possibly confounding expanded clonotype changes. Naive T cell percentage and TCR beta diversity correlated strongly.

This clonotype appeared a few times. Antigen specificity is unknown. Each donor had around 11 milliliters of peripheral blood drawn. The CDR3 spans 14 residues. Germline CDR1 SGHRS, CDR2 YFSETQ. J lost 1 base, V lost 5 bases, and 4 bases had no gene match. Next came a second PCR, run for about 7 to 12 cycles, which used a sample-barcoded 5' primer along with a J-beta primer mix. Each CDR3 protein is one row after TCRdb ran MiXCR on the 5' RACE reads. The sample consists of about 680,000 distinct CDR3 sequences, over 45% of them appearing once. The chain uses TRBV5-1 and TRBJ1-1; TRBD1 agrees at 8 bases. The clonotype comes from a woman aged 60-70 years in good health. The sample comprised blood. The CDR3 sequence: CASRPGQANTEAFF. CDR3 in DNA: TGCGCCAGCAGACCGGGACAGGCGAACACTGAAGCTTTCTTT. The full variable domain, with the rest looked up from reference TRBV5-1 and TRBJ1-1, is KAGVTQTPRYLIKTRGQQVTLSCSPISGHRSVSWYQQTPGQGLQFLFEYFSETQRNKGNFPGRFSGRQFSNSRSEMNVSTLELGDSALYLCASRPGQANTEAFFGQGTRLTVV.